A selection of T cell receptor beta chains follows, all from one sample in a study of shared clonotypes between healthy human individuals. Libraries were prepared by immunoSEQ multiplex PCR; TCRdb keeps only in-frame clonotypes and omits some of them. The sample records 450,000 to 500,000 clones, 75% to 85% being singletons. The sample consisted of PBMCs. The receptors shown here come from a woman aged 40-49 years in good health. Some clones in this sample may be carry-over from other donors' samples. Each CDR3 is given with its conserved first and last residue. The order of the fields is V gene, clone size, J gene, D gene, CDR3 DNA, CDR3 protein. D genes are given only for firm matches. The listing skips clone size in some rows; elsewhere it reads once, few, many or a size class.

TRBV10-1	few	TRBJ2-7	-	TGCGCCAGCAGTGAGTGGCCCCGGGGCGAGCAGTACTTC	CASSEWPRGEQYF
TRBV29-1	-	TRBJ2-3	TRBD2	TGCAGCGTGGAGCGGGAGGGGACAGATACGCAGTATTTT	CSVEREGTDTQYF
TRBV2	-	TRBJ2-6	TRBD2	TGTGCCAGCAGTGAAGCTCCGGGACTAGCGGGAGAGGGTGGGGCCAACGTCCTGACTTTC	CASSEAPGLAGEGGANVLTF
TRBV5-1	-	TRBJ1-1	-	TGCGCCAGCAGCTTGCAAGGAAACACTGAAGCTTTCTTT	CASSLQGNTEAFF
TRBV4-2	-	TRBJ2-7	-	TGTGCCAGCAGCCAAGACCGGAGACTCTCCGAGCAGTACTTC	CASSQDRRLSEQYF
TRBV28	once	TRBJ1-5	-	TGTGCCAGCAGTTCTCTGATTAAGCCCCAGCATTTT	CASSSLIKPQHF
TRBV5-4	many	TRBJ2-5	-	TGTGCCAGCAGCCAAGAGGGAAACGGGGAGACCCAGTACTTC	CASSQEGNGETQYF
TRBV5-8	-	TRBJ1-4	-	TGTGCCAGCAGCCCCGGACAGTCAACTAATGAAAAACTGTTTTTT	CASSPGQSTNEKLFF
TRBV9	-	TRBJ2-1	-	TGTGCCAGCAGCGCCTCTAGCGCTTACAATGAGCAGTTCTTC	CASSASSAYNEQFF
TRBV30	-	TRBJ2-2	TRBD2	TGTGCCTGGGCAGCGGGAATCGCCGGGGAGCTGTTTTTT	CAWAAGIAGELFF
TRBV21-1	-	TRBJ1-4	-	TGTGCCAGCATCATCTCCGAGGGGACAGGTTGGGTTACTAATGAAAAACTGTTTTTT	CASIISEGTGWVTNEKLFF
TRBV2	-	TRBJ2-6	-	TGTGCCAGCAGCGCCATTAGAAGTGGGGCCAACGTCCTGACTTTC	CASSAIRSGANVLTF
TRBV11-2	-	TRBJ2-7	-	TGTGCCAGCAGCTTACAGGGGCAAGGCTCCTACGAGCAGTACTTC	CASSLQGQGSYEQYF
TRBV10-3	-	TRBJ2-2	TRBD1	TGTGCCATCAGTGAGTCCTTGACAGGGGAGGCCGGGGAGCTGTTTTTT	CAISESLTGEAGELFF
TRBV27	-	TRBJ2-7	-	TGTGCCAGCAGTCGTACAGGGTTATCCTACGAGCAGTACTTC	CASSRTGLSYEQYF
TRBV10-3	-	TRBJ2-3	-	TGTGCCATCAGTGAGTCGGGGACAGATACGCAGTATTTT	CAISESGTDTQYF
TRBV7-2	-	TRBJ2-3	-	TGTGCCAGCAGCCGGGACTGGGACACAGATACGCAGTATTTT	CASSRDWDTDTQYF
TRBV27	-	TRBJ2-7	TRBD2	TGTGCCAGCAGAGCTAGCCTCGCGGGAGATACTAGAGAGCAGTACTTC	CASRASLAGDTREQYF
TRBV6-4	-	TRBJ2-7	-	TGTGCCAGCATCAGCCCCACGACCAACTACGAGCAGTACTTC	CASISPTTNYEQYF
TRBV11-2	-	TRBJ2-1	TRBD2	TGTGCCAGCAGCACCGGGACTAGCGGGCTGCGGGCTGAGCAGTTCTTC	CASSTGTSGLRAEQFF
TRBV28	once	TRBJ1-2	-	TGTGCCAGCAGTTTACTTACCCAGGCCGGTACTAACTATGGCTACACCTTC	CASSLLTQAGTNYGYTF
TRBV7-6	-	TRBJ2-7	-	TGTGCCAGCAGCAGGTCAGTCGCCAGCTCCTACGAGCAGTACTTC	CASSRSVASSYEQYF
TRBV30	-	TRBJ1-5	-	TGTGCCTGGGGGTCCGGGACCACCGACGGGCAGCCCCAGCATTTT	CAWGSGTTDGQPQHF